This T cell receptor beta chain was recovered during a study of blood T cells in healthy people across ages. On this clonotype itself: Its antigen is not known.

Points from the study as a whole: Researchers deemed the diversity estimates from one million T cells underestimates. Whereas aged donors had fewer naive CD4+ cells, long-lived donors had more of them and higher diversity.

It was with a sample-barcoded 5' primer and a J-beta primer mix that a second PCR of roughly 6 to 12 cycles was run. Each cDNA molecule received a tag from a template-switch adaptor that had 12 random nucleotides. One entry per CDR3 protein results from TCRdb running MiXCR on the 5' RACE reads. The profile covers about 1.5 million distinct CDR3 sequences, with approximately 43% appearing a single time and about 4% taken by the ten largest. V shed 9 bases and J 5 bases; nucleotides not matched to a gene: 4. Germline lookup yields CDR1 KGHDR and CDR2 SFDVKD. This CDR3 comprises 13 residues. Specimen: blood. This TCR derives from a woman aged 18-35 years in good health. The rearrangement links TRBV24-1 to TRBJ2-2; 8 bases match TRBD2. CDR3 region: CATRAGGTGELFF. The CDR3 DNA reads TGTGCCACCCGTGCGGGGGGAACCGGGGAGCTGTTTTTT.